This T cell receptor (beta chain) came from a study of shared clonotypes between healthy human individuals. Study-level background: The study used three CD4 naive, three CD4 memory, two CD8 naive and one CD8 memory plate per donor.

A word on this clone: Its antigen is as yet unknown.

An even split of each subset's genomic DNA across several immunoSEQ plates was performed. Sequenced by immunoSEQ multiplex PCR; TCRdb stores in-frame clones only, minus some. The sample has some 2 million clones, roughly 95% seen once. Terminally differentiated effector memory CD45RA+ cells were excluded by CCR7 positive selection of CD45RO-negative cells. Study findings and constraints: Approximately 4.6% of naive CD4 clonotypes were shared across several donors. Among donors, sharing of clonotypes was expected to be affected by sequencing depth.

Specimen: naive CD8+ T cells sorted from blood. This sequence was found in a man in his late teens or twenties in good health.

The CDR3 DNA reads as TGTGCCTCCCAGGGGGAGCCCTATAATTCACCCCTCCACTTT. Its protein product is CASQGEPYNSPLHF. V is TRBV9 and J is TRBJ1-6; TRBD1 aligns across 7 bases. Germline assignment: CDR1 SGDLS and CDR2 YYNGEE. The CDR3 spans 14 residues. V dropped 10 bases and J dropped 2; count of bases not matched to a gene: 6.